This section outlines one T cell receptor (beta chain) sequence together with its context. There are 14 residues in the CDR3. Per germline, CDR1 DFQATT and CDR2 SNEGSKA (reference sequence). The V gene end was trimmed by 2 bases and the J gene end by 4 bases; junction bases not matched to a gene: 2. This specimen comes from a study of response to subunit inactivated influenza vaccine. Each CDR3 protein is one row after TCRdb ran MiXCR on the RT-PCR reads. The sample lists approximately 500,000 distinct CDR3 sequences, under 25% occurring once. This sample also appeared in a second study, on T cells expressing NK-cell markers. From that second work: The cDNA for TCR beta came from 5'RACE template switching with UMIs.

The V and J genes are TRBV20-1 and TRBJ2-1; 10 bases are a match to TRBD1. The starting material was CD4+ T cells sorted from PBMCs, obtained roughly 12 days after vaccination. This TCR was sampled from a man in his fifties or sixties who received an inactivated influenza vaccine. CDR3 DNA sequence: TGCAGTGCTAGACGGGACAGGGGTTACAATGAGCAGTTCTTC. Its protein product is CSARRDRGYNEQFF.